This T cell receptor beta chain was documented in a study of T cell responses to AZD1222 COVID-19 vaccine. Details on this clone: The target antigen is unknown.

Study results and limitations: Reportedly, close to half of spike-specific TCRs are directed against unmutated variant regions.

Produced via immunoSEQ multiplex PCR; TCRdb's table is partial and in-frame only. The sample has about 96,000 clones, almost 90% seen once; the top ten hold approximately 30%. J lost 9 bases, V lost 2 bases, and 6 bases had no gene match. The length of the CDR3 is 14 residues. Germline V gene data show CDR1 as MNHEY and CDR2 as SVGAGI. The V gene is TRBV6-5, the J gene TRBJ2-5; 10 bases fit TRBD2. This receptor was taken from an adult in good health. The sequencing used peripheral blood, collected on day 0 of AZD1222 vaccination. The CDR3 region is CASSYRLAGEPQYF. The DNA for the CDR3 is TGTGCCAGCAGTTACCGACTAGCGGGTGAACCCCAGTACTTC.